These 26 T cell receptor beta chains originate from one sample sequenced in a study of Ad26.COV2.S vaccination and SARS-CoV-2 variants. Treatment in this sample: approximately 18 received Ad26.COV2.S at low or high dose, single or two shots; several received placebo; per-sample allocation not given. Vaccine and placebo recipients were sampled on day 63 after the first injection. Produced via immunoSEQ multiplex PCR; TCRdb's table is partial and in-frame only. The data hold about 400,000 clones, with approximately 91% observed a single time. The sequences come from peripheral blood, collected in a trial of Ad26.COV2.S vaccine versus placebo. The receptor set was obtained from a person aged 18 to 59 who received the Ad26.COV2.S COVID-19 vaccine or a placebo.

In the case of this clone: At one boundary the junction diverges from the germline segment, which might be a read error. The chain is built from TRBV28 and TRBJ2-7; tentative D call: TRBD2 (6 bases). Germline values: CDR1 MDHEN, CDR2 SYDVKM. CDR3 length equals 15 residues. The CDR3 nucleotides are TGTGCCAGCAGTTTATCACGGGGGTTGTCCTCCGAGCAGTACTTC. Encoded protein: CASSLSRGLSSEQYF.

This clone was observed a single time. The DNA for the CDR3 is TGTGCCAGTAGTACCGGGACCTCTCAGCCCCAGCATTTT. Protein sequence: CASSTGTSQPQHF. This chain joins TRBV19 and TRBJ1-5; TRBD1 might be the D (5 bases). The V gene lost 4 bases and the J gene lost 6 bases, with 10 bases spanning the gap. CDR1 is LNHDA, CDR2 SQIVND, per germline (reference sequence). CDR3 length: 13 residues.

This sequence joins TRBV15 and TRBJ2-1; D is possibly TRBD1 or TRBD2 (6 bases each). CDR3 length: 14 amino acids. V was shortened by 0 bases and J by 7 bases, with 10 bases between the two germline ends. Looked up from germline, CDR1 is LNHNV and CDR2 is YYDKDF (reference sequence). The CDR3 region is CATSRDRGPNEQFF. DNA of the CDR3: TGTGCCACCAGCAGAGATCGGGGGCCGAATGAGCAGTTCTTC.

V gene TRBV5-6 combines with J gene TRBJ2-1; D may be TRBD1 (6 bases). The V and J ends lost 4 bases and 0 bases respectively, with 11 bases between them. Germline values: CDR1 SGHDT, CDR2 YYEEEE. This CDR3 is built from 15 residues. The CDR3 bases are TGTGCCAGCAGCCTGGGGGCGTCCTCCTACAATGAGCAGTTCTTC. Protein sequence: CASSLGASSYNEQFF.

The chain employs TRBV5-1 and TRBJ2-5, with 10 bases matching TRBD2. With 1 base clipped from V and 1 base from J, the junction kept 13 bases outside the gene matches. In germline, CDR1 is SGHRS, CDR2 YFSETQ. This CDR3 contains 19 residues. Here the CDR3 reads CASSLFRTSGMKAQETQYF. The CDR3 region has the DNA TGCGCCAGCAGCTTGTTTCGGACTAGCGGTATGAAAGCCCAAGAGACCCAGTACTTC.

The V gene is TRBV9, the J gene TRBJ2-3; D ambiguous. Germline V lookup: CDR1 SGDLS, CDR2 YYNGEE. V was cut by 4 bases and J by 3 bases, with 15 bases left in between. This CDR3 comprises 15 residues. The CDR3: CASSKTPSATDTQYF. In DNA form, the CDR3 reads TGTGCCAGCAGCAAAACTCCCTCGGCAACAGATACGCAGTATTTT.

The chain links TRBV4-1 to TRBJ1-2; no firm D call. The CDR3 spans 13 residues. Trimming stripped 5 bases from V and 7 bases from J, with 14 bases between. Germline CDR1 reads MGHRA; CDR2 reads YSYEKL. The CDR3, as DNA: TGCGCCAGCAGCAATGACCCCCTTCTTGGCTACACCTTC. It is translated as CASSNDPLLGYTF.

The CDR3 nucleotides read TGCGCCAGCAGCATCTACGCTAGCTCTGGAAACATTCAGTACTTC. This sequence encodes CASSIYASSGNIQYF. This chain connects TRBV5-1 to TRBJ2-4; TRBD2 is a possible D gene (5 bases). CDR3 size: 15 residues. The germline CDR1 and CDR2 sequences are SGHRS and YFSETQ. Trimming took 4 bases from V and 6 from J, leaving 17 bases between them.

The CDR3 loop reads CASSHSRTDHRTGELFF. The CDR3 nucleotides are TGTGCCAGCAGTCATTCCAGGACAGACCACCGGACCGGGGAGCTGTTTTTT. The chain carries TRBV25-1 and TRBJ2-2; TRBD1 is a possible D gene (6 bases). This CDR3 spans 17 amino acids. Per the germline V gene, CDR1 is MGHDK and CDR2 is SYGVNS. The V end was cut by 5 bases, the J end by 5 bases, with 21 bases between.

This chain links TRBV4-1 with TRBJ2-7, with a tentative D call TRBD1 (6 bases). Germline values: CDR1 MGHRA, CDR2 YSYEKL. CDR3 size: 16 residues. The V and J ends lost 1 base and 5 bases respectively, with 18 bases between them. Here the CDR3 reads CASSQVAQGGIDEQYF. In DNA, the CDR3 is TGCGCCAGCAGCCAAGTGGCACAGGGTGGGATCGACGAGCAGTACTTC.

The chain links TRBV29-1 to TRBJ1-1; D call uncertain. CDR1 and CDR2 (germline): SQVTM, ANQGSEA. This CDR3 comprises 12 residues. Between the trimmed V and J ends, which lost 4 bases and 4 bases, there was a span of 10 bases. The CDR3 DNA follows: TGCAGCGTTGGGGTGGGAAGCACTGAAGCTTTCTTT. This gives the protein CSVGVGSTEAFF.

The chain has TRBV15 and TRBJ1-5; D is unresolved. Trimming removed 1 base from V and 3 bases from J, with 10 bases in between. Germline V gene lookup returns CDR1 LNHNV and CDR2 YYDKDF (reference sequence). This CDR3 comprises 15 residues. In DNA form, the CDR3 reads TGTGCCACCAGCAGAGGTAGAGAGTACAATCAGCCCCAGCATTTT. Translating it yields CATSRGREYNQPQHF.

V and J are TRBV25-1 and TRBJ2-3, with 9 bases fitting TRBD2. The V gene end was trimmed by 4 bases and the J gene end by 2 bases; junction bases not matched to a gene: 10. Germline assignment: CDR1 MGHDK and CDR2 SYGVNS. The CDR3 spans 17 residues. The CDR3 DNA follows: TGTGCCAGCAGTGCCGCGGGAGGGAGGGCCATCACAGATACGCAGTATTTT. Translation: CASSAAGGRAITDTQYF.

The chain is built from TRBV15 and TRBJ1-3; D gene unclear. In germline, CDR1 is LNHNV, CDR2 YYDKDF (reference sequence). Trimming cost V 5 bases and J 0 bases, with 8 bases left between them. This CDR3 has 14 amino acids. CDR3 in amino acids: CATSAERSGNTIYF. Here the CDR3 DNA reads TGTGCCACCAGCGCGGAACGCTCTGGAAACACCATATATTTT.

This chain joins TRBV20-1 and TRBJ1-1, with 8 bases fitting TRBD1. V shed 3 bases and J 12 bases; nucleotides not matched to a gene: 9. The CDR3 length is 12 residues. CDR1 is DFQATT and CDR2 is SNEGSKA in the germline V gene (reference sequence). The CDR3 region has the DNA TGCAGTGCTAGTTCCCAGGGGGCGCGATCTTTCTTT. As protein: CSASSQGARSFF.

This clone appeared a few times. V gene TRBV2 combines with J gene TRBJ1-1, with D uncertain. Trimming pared 11 bases from V and 0 bases from J, leaving 10 bases between. Germline CDR1 reads SNHLY; CDR2 reads FYNNEI. The length of the CDR3 is 12 residues. Here the CDR3 DNA reads TGTGCCGGCTCACGGATGAACACTGAAGCTTTCTTT. Translated: CAGSRMNTEAFF.

V usage is TRBV19 and J usage is TRBJ1-2; no definite D call. Germline loops: CDR1 LNHDA, CDR2 SQIVND (reference sequence). Trimming stripped 3 bases from V and 8 bases from J, with 19 bases between. CDR3 size: 15 residues. The CDR3 bases are TGTGCCAGTAGTATTCAAGGCAGACTTTTAGACGGCTACACCTTC. Translated: CASSIQGRLLDGYTF.

The chain recombines TRBV6-5 with TRBJ1-1; 9 bases fit TRBD1. Losses at the gene ends were 10 bases for V and 1 base for J; bases not matched to a gene: 10. Germline loops: CDR1 MNHEY, CDR2 SVGAGI. The length of the CDR3 is 15 residues. The CDR3 nucleotides are TGTGCCACCAGATACAGGGGGCTTTCGAACACTGAAGCTTTCTTT. This gives the protein CATRYRGLSNTEAFF.

The chain combines TRBV20-1 with TRBJ1-3, with D possibly TRBD1 on 5 matching bases. The CDR3 loop spans 15 amino acids. V was cut by 3 bases and J by 2 bases, with 14 bases left in between. Germline V gene data show CDR1 as DFQATT and CDR2 as SNEGSKA (reference sequence). The CDR3 reads CSASGTGTTGNTIYF. CDR3 coding DNA: TGCAGTGCTAGTGGGACGGGAACTACTGGAAACACCATATATTTT.

The genes are TRBV6-2 or TRBV6-3 and TRBJ2-7; D uncertain. The CDR3 contains 13 residues. CDR1 and CDR2 (germline): MNHEY, SVGEGT. V lost 3 bases and J lost 2, with 8 bases in between. The CDR3 loop reads CASSYGPAYEQYF. CDR3 nucleotides: TGTGCCAGCAGTTATGGGCCTGCCTACGAGCAGTACTTC.

V and J are TRBV21-1 and TRBJ2-5; the D call TRBD1 from the table was never checked on the DNA. TRBV21-1 is deemed a pseudogene. The CDR3 has 16 amino acids. Here the CDR3 reads CASSKGDRDFQETQYF. In nucleotides, the CDR3 is TGTGCCAGCAGCAAAGGGGACAGGGATTTCCAAGAGACCCAGTACTTC.

V gene TRBV27 combines with J gene TRBJ1-5; D is perhaps TRBD1 (5 bases). Between the trimmed V and J ends, which lost 4 bases and 2 bases, there was a span of 6 bases. The germline gives CDR1 MNHEY, CDR2 SMNVEV (reference sequence). The CDR3 consists of 13 residues. The chain's CDR3 is CASSWGGNQPQHF. CDR3 nucleotides: TGTGCCAGCAGTTGGGGGGGCAATCAGCCCCAGCATTTT.

V gene TRBV18 combines with J gene TRBJ2-2; the D gene could be TRBD1 or TRBD2 (5 bases each). This CDR3 has 15 residues. The V and J ends lost 6 bases and 5 bases respectively, with 16 bases between them. The germline V gene encodes CDR1 KGHSH and CDR2 LQKENI. The chain's CDR3 is CASSFGTVGTGELFF. CDR3 bases: TGTGCCAGCTCCTTTGGGACCGTGGGGACCGGGGAGCTGTTTTTT.

The V gene is TRBV19, the J gene TRBJ1-1, with D unclear. The germline V and J ends were trimmed by 7 bases and 4 bases, with 13 bases remaining between them. The CDR3 has 13 residues. Germline CDR1 LNHDA, CDR2 SQIVND (reference sequence). In DNA form, the CDR3 reads TGTGCCAGTACGATAGGGTCGACCACTGAAGCTTTCTTT. It translates to CASTIGSTTEAFF.

The genes are TRBV6-1 and TRBJ2-7; no reliable D call. Trimming took off 1 base at V and 2 bases at J, with 12 bases between the two ends. CDR1 is MNHNS, CDR2 SASEGT, per germline. This CDR3 comprises 15 residues. CDR3 sequence reads: CASSEGEGYPYEQYF. The CDR3 nucleotides are TGTGCCAGCAGTGAAGGGGAAGGGTACCCCTACGAGCAGTACTTC.

The rearrangement uses TRBV6-2 or TRBV6-3 and TRBJ2-7; D gene uncertain. Trimming stripped 6 bases from V and 9 bases from J, with 15 bases between. The CDR3 runs to 12 residues. From germline, CDR1 is MNHEY and CDR2 SVGEGT. Here the CDR3 DNA reads TGTGCCAGCAGCCCCCTCGGTTTGGGGCAGTACTTC. Translating it yields CASSPLGLGQYF.